The rows below give T cell receptor beta chains drawn from one sample of a study of blood T cell repertoires in COVID-19. Assay: immunoSEQ multiplex PCR; the TCRdb copy retains only in-frame clones and omits some. This sample has some 170,000 clones, with 70% to 85% found just once. The material sequenced was PBMCs or T cells enriched from blood (not recorded which). The receptors were gathered from a man aged 45 to 65 who had recovered from COVID-19. CDR3s leave out the opening cysteine and the closing phenylalanine or tryptophan. Each record gives: V gene, CDR3 length, D gene, J gene, CDR3 protein. The D gene is left open where the match is weak.

>TRBV5-3|13|.|TRBJ2-7
ARSASDSPSEEQY
>TRBV19|10|.|TRBJ1-4
ASSRVFEKLF
>TRBV18|14|TRBD1|TRBJ2-6
ASSLGQHSGANVLT
>TRBV9|12|.|TRBJ1-2
ASSGEQGTYGYT
>TRBV7-9|13|TRBD2|TRBJ2-7
ASSSRTPTGGEQY
>TRBV30|15|TRBD1|TRBJ1-5
AWDSPGTGVRLQPQH
>TRBV2|13|TRBD1|TRBJ1-1
ASSEVGTGRLEAF
>TRBV4-2|14|TRBD2|TRBJ2-2
ASSQGPSGNTGELF
>TRBV3-1/TRBV3-2|15|.|TRBJ1-1
ASSQAPVRVMNTEAF
>TRBV6-5|13|.|TRBJ2-6
ASSPRQAGANVLT
>TRBV3-1/TRBV3-2|11|TRBD1|TRBJ1-1
ASSHSGQLEAF
>TRBV2|13|.|TRBJ1-6
ASISDRWGNSPLH
>TRBV7-9|16|.|TRBJ2-6
ASSLGTGFISGANVLT
>TRBV5-4|12|TRBD1|TRBJ1-2
ASRGDRGFVGYT
>TRBV5-1|13|TRBD1|TRBJ2-5
ASSFGQGGVETQY
>TRBV7-9|14|TRBD1|TRBJ1-1
ASRRGAGGMKAEAF
>TRBV19|11|.|TRBJ1-2
ASSFGQANGYT
>TRBV27|14|TRBD1|TRBJ1-3
ASSRDRVSSGNTIY
>TRBV3-1/TRBV3-2|14|TRBD1|TRBJ2-3
ASSQVGGQGTDTQY
>TRBV6-5|11|TRBD1|TRBJ1-1
ASSRTGNTEAF
>TRBV3-1/TRBV3-2|13|.|TRBJ1-4
ASSPTGSTNEKLF
>TRBV3-1/TRBV3-2|12|.|TRBJ1-1
ASSQAGAGEEAF
>TRBV6-5|12|.|TRBJ1-5
ASSGQYSNQPQH
>TRBV28|13|TRBD1|TRBJ2-4
ASNEARTGGNIQY
>TRBV6-4|12|TRBD1|TRBJ1-6
ASSRDRDNSPLH
>TRBV6-5|13|TRBD1|TRBJ1-2
ASSYSGTANYGYT
>TRBV30|10|.|TRBJ1-1
AWGTSDREAF
>TRBV12-3/TRBV12-4|10|.|TRBJ1-1
ASSPWGDEAF
>TRBV18|11|.|TRBJ1-1
ASSLKVRGEAF
>TRBV5-1|13|TRBD2|TRBJ2-2
ASTRTSGNTGELF
>TRBV6-1|14|.|TRBJ2-1
ASSDMFETFDGEQF
>TRBV30|17|.|TRBJ1-6
AWSVLGGTRGRENSPLH
>TRBV6-5|13|.|TRBJ1-3
ASSSGQTFGNTIY
>TRBV12-3/TRBV12-4|11|TRBD1|TRBJ1-6
ASQGDRNSPLH
>TRBV19|13|.|TRBJ1-2
ASSQYARAHYGYT
>TRBV9|12|TRBD1|TRBJ2-3
ASSVQGATDTQY
>TRBV6-5|12|.|TRBJ1-2
ASRENTREYGYT
>TRBV19|12|.|TRBJ1-2
ASSTRQALWGYT
>TRBV5-1|12|TRBD1|TRBJ2-7
ASSSQGAAYEQY
>TRBV6-6|12|.|TRBJ1-2
ASSYHNRDYGYT